A single sample is the source of the 16 T cell receptor beta chains below, sequenced in a study of T cells in localized non-small cell lung cancer. Repertoires were generated with immunoSEQ multiplex PCR, while TCRdb's copy carries only in-frame clones and drops some. The table lists about 61,000 clones, about 90% of them singletons. Here the sequenced sample was peripheral blood, taken before any cancer treatment. The receptors were gathered from a man between 40 and 69 years old with stage I squamous cell lung carcinoma.

The J gene is TRBJ2-1, the V gene TRBV4-3; TRBD2 matches at 10 bases. From germline, CDR1 is LGHNA and CDR2 YSLEER. The CDR3 is 14 residues long. V lost 3 bases to trimming and J lost 9 bases; unmatched junction nucleotides: 5. CDR3 loop: CASSQLAGASEQFF. CDR3 DNA: TGCGCCAGCAGCCAGCTAGCGGGAGCCAGTGAGCAGTTCTTC.

This rearrangement joins TRBV7-2 to TRBJ2-1; TRBD1 is a possible D gene (6 bases). The germline V gene encodes CDR1 SGHTA and CDR2 FQGNSA. The CDR3 sequence is 16 residues long. V was trimmed by 3 bases and J by 6 bases, leaving 18 bases between them. As DNA, the CDR3 is TGTGCCAGCAGCTTCGTTCCGGACAGAAATTTCAATGAGCAGTTCTTC. It encodes CASSFVPDRNFNEQFF. The variable domain in full, completed from reference TRBV7-2 and TRBJ2-1, reads GAGVSQSPSNKVTEKGKDVELRCDPISGHTALYWYRQSLGQGLEFLIYFQGNSAPDKSGLPSDRFSAERTGGSVSTLTIQRTQQEDSAVYLCASSFVPDRNFNEQFFGPGTRLTVL.

The chain joins TRBV7-6 to TRBJ2-1, with 14 bases fitting TRBD2. CDR1 is SGHVS and CDR2 is FNYEAQ in the germline V gene. This CDR3 is 16 amino acids long. V lost 4 bases to trimming and J lost 8 bases; unmatched junction nucleotides: 7. The CDR3 sequence is CASSSRLAGGPDEQFF. The DNA of the CDR3 is TGTGCCAGCAGCTCCCGACTAGCGGGAGGGCCGGATGAGCAGTTCTTC.

The chain is built from TRBV6-5 and TRBJ1-4, with D perhaps matching TRBD1 (5 bases). This CDR3 contains 15 residues. Trimming removed 6 bases at V and 4 bases at J, with 15 bases between. CDR1 is MNHEY, CDR2 SVGAGI, per germline. CDR3: CASSRDGANNEKLFF. CDR3 bases: TGTGCCAGCAGCCGAGACGGGGCAAATAATGAAAAACTGTTTTTT.

This sequence joins TRBV19 and TRBJ2-1; D might be TRBD2 (6 bases). V was shortened by 6 bases and J by 2 bases, with 14 bases between the two germline ends. The germline CDR1 and CDR2 sequences are LNHDA and SQIVND (reference sequence). The CDR3 contains 15 residues. In DNA, the CDR3 is TGTGCCAGTAGGGACGGGAGATCAACCTACAATGAGCAGTTCTTC. This translates into CASRDGRSTYNEQFF. Looking up the rest from reference TRBV19 and TRBJ2-1 gives the full variable domain: DGGITQSPKYLFRKEGQNVTLSCEQNLNHDAMYWYRQDPGQGLRLIYYSQIVNDFQKGDIAEGYSVSREKKESFPLTVTSAQKNPTAFYLCASRDGRSTYNEQFFGPGTRLTVL.

The chain is built from TRBV20-1 and TRBJ2-1; D is ambiguous. Between the trimmed V and J ends, which lost 3 bases and 7 bases, there was a span of 4 bases. CDR1 DFQATT and CDR2 SNEGSKA come from the germline V gene (reference sequence). The CDR3 length is 10 residues. Written as DNA, the CDR3 is TGCAGTGCTAGGGATAATGAGCAGTTCTTC. Amino acid sequence: CSARDNEQFF.

J is TRBJ2-5 and V is TRBV11-2; D is undetermined. The CDR3 is 15 amino acids. Germline CDR1 reads SGHAT; CDR2 reads FQNNGV. Trimming took 3 bases from V and 4 from J, leaving 15 bases between them. This CDR3 reads CASSFITPTGETQYF. The CDR3 nucleotides read TGTGCCAGCAGCTTTATCACCCCCACGGGAGAGACCCAGTACTTC.

The chain employs TRBV19 and TRBJ2-1; the match to TRBD1 covers 7 bases. Germline lookup yields CDR1 LNHDA and CDR2 SQIVND (reference sequence). CDR3 length: 13 residues. Trimming at V came to 6 bases and at J to 11 bases, leaving 10 bases not matched to a gene. CDR3: CASRSITGAKQFF. The CDR3 DNA reads as TGTGCCAGTAGATCCATAACAGGGGCGAAGCAGTTCTTC.

This rearrangement joins TRBV7-3 to TRBJ2-1; 11 bases align to TRBD2. The V gene's germline CDR1 is SGHTA and CDR2 FQGTGA. The CDR3 is 15 amino acids. The junction had 8 bases not matched to a gene; V was cut back by 6 bases and J by 7 bases. Here the CDR3 reads CASRYLAGGANEQFF. Written as DNA, the CDR3 is TGTGCCAGCAGGTACCTAGCGGGAGGAGCTAATGAGCAGTTCTTC. The complete variable domain, with remaining parts taken from reference TRBV7-3 and TRBJ2-1, reads GAGVSQTPSNKVTEKGKYVELRCDPISGHTALYWYRQSLGQGPEFLIYFQGTGAADDSGLPNDRFFAVRPEGSVSTLKIQRTERGDSAVYLCASRYLAGGANEQFFGPGTRLTVL.

The chain links TRBV11-3 to TRBJ1-1; D unclear. Germline assignment: CDR1 SGHNT and CDR2 YENEEA. The CDR3 has 13 residues. Trimming cost V 6 bases and J 1 base, with 9 bases left between them. The CDR3 loop reads CASSFSTNTEAFF. In DNA, the CDR3 is TGTGCCAGCAGTTTTTCCACGAACACTGAAGCTTTCTTT. The variable domain in full, with the rest retrieved from reference TRBV11-3 and TRBJ1-1, is EAGVVQSPRYKIIEKKQPVAFWCNPISGHNTLYWYLQNLGQGPELLIRYENEEAVDDSQLPKDRFSAERLKGVDSTLKIQPAELGDSAVYLCASSFSTNTEAFFGQGTRLTVV.

A few counts support this clone. This chain links TRBV19 with TRBJ1-2; 11 positions agree with TRBD1. In germline, CDR1 is LNHDA, CDR2 SQIVND (reference sequence). With V trimmed by 6 bases and J by 4 bases, 7 bases remained unmatched. There are 15 residues in the CDR3. The CDR3 spells CASSVGTGGSYGYTF. The CDR3 DNA reads TGTGCCAGTAGCGTCGGGACAGGGGGAAGCTATGGCTACACCTTC.

The rearrangement joins TRBV19 to TRBJ2-1; 7 positions agree with TRBD1. The CDR3 length is 17 residues. The V gene's germline CDR1 is LNHDA and CDR2 SQIVND (reference sequence). Unmatched junction bases numbered 13, after V lost 3 bases and J lost 5 bases. The DNA of the CDR3 is TGTGCCAGTAGTATCAGAGTTAGTTGGGACAGAAACAATGAGCAGTTCTTC. Translating gives CASSIRVSWDRNNEQFF.

The chain recombines TRBV7-2 with TRBJ2-5; no clear D. The CDR3 loop spans 13 amino acids. Germline assignment: CDR1 SGHTA and CDR2 FQGNSA. The V end was cut by 4 bases, the J end by 2 bases, with 8 bases between. The CDR3 loop reads CASSSPGQETQYF. CDR3 bases: TGTGCCAGCAGCTCCCCTGGGCAAGAGACCCAGTACTTC.

The gene calls are TRBV6-4 and TRBJ2-2; D gene uncertain. The CDR3 runs 13 residues. Germline-derived CDR1 and CDR2 are MRHNA and SNTAGT. With 4 bases removed from V and 3 bases from J, the gap between germline ends came to 6 bases. For the CDR3, the DNA is TGTGCCAGCAGTGCTTATTACACCGGGGAGCTGTTTTTT. Its protein product is CASSAYYTGELFF.

The chain uses TRBV11-3 and TRBJ2-3, with D tentatively TRBD1 (7 bases). V was shortened by 3 bases and J by 3 bases, with 10 bases between the two germline ends. The CDR3 spans 14 residues. The germline gives CDR1 SGHNT, CDR2 YENEEA. The CDR3 bases are TGTGCCAGCAGCTTCAGGGGGGCGACAGATACGCAGTATTTT. Its translation: CASSFRGATDTQYF.

The V call is TRBV5-1, the J call TRBJ2-1; 8 bases align to TRBD2. V lost 4 bases to trimming and J lost 0 bases; unmatched junction nucleotides: 6. Germline-derived CDR1 and CDR2 are SGHRS and YFSETQ. The CDR3 spans 16 residues. Written as DNA, the CDR3 is TGCGCCAGCAGCGGTACTAGCGGTAGCTCCTACAATGAGCAGTTCTTC. Its protein product is CASSGTSGSSYNEQFF. Combining the CDR3 with reference TRBV5-1 and TRBJ2-1 gives the whole variable domain KAGVTQTPRYLIKTRGQQVTLSCSPISGHRSVSWYQQTPGQGLQFLFEYFSETQRNKGNFPGRFSGRQFSNSRSEMNVSTLELGDSALYLCASSGTSGSSYNEQFFGPGTRLTVL.